The 23 T cell receptor beta chains listed next were all sequenced from one sample in a study of shared clonotypes between healthy human individuals. The table came from immunoSEQ multiplex PCR; TCRdb's copy has only in-frame clones and leaves some out. The sample lists 650,000 to 700,000 clones; 90% were seen once. Sequences were obtained from memory CD8+ T cells from PBMCs. The subset: CD45RO+ cells pooled with CCR7-negative TemRA cells. These TCRs come from a man younger than 35 in good health. Some clones in this sample may be carry-over from other donors' samples.

This clone was picked up one time. The J gene is TRBJ1-2, the V gene TRBV27, with D perhaps TRBD1 (5 bases). Germline assignment: CDR1 MNHEY and CDR2 SMNVEV (reference sequence). This CDR3 has 15 residues. V lost 6 bases and J 1 base, leaving 15 bases between the germline ends. DNA of the CDR3: TGTGCCAGCAGCCCCTGGGGGGGATTTAACTATGGCTACACCTTC. Protein: CASSPWGGFNYGYTF.

This clone came up once. The chain uses TRBV21-1 and TRBJ2-4. TRBV21-1 is recorded as a pseudogene. CDR3 size: 17 residues. CDR3 sequence: CASSKVRRMGTKNIQYF. The CDR3 region has the DNA TGTGCCAGCAGCAAAGTCAGACGAATGGGAACCAAAAACATTCAGTACTTC.

This clone was observed a single time. The rearrangement links TRBV11-2 to TRBJ2-1; unclear D gene. Per germline, CDR1 SGHAT and CDR2 FQNNGV. There are 13 residues in the CDR3. Trimming cost V 3 bases and J 12 bases, with 15 bases left between them. CDR3 residues: CASSLTPPRGQFF. In DNA form, the CDR3 reads TGTGCCAGCAGCTTGACCCCGCCGCGTGGGCAGTTCTTC.

The V and J genes are TRBV7-6 and TRBJ2-1; D not certain. The V end was cut by 0 bases, the J end by 10 bases, with 7 bases between. The CDR3 extends over 12 amino acids. Germline CDR1 and CDR2: SGHVS and FNYEAQ. CDR3 bases: TGTGCCAGCAGCTTAGCTCTGTCCGAGCAGTTCTTC. It specifies CASSLALSEQFF.

V and J are TRBV11-2 and TRBJ2-7; D not certain. Germline CDR1 SGHAT, CDR2 FQNNGV. This CDR3 is 11 amino acids long. V was cut by 3 bases and J by 5 bases, with 5 bases left in between. The CDR3 DNA is TGTGCCAGCAGCTTTAATCACGAGCAGTACTTC. It yields the protein CASSFNHEQYF.

V gene TRBV29-1 combines with J gene TRBJ2-7; D not certain. The germline CDR1 and CDR2 sequences are SQVTM and ANQGSEA. This CDR3 is 14 amino acids long. Trimming took 0 bases from V and 3 from J, leaving 12 bases between them. CDR3 protein: CSVEEPGRLYEQYF. CDR3 bases: TGCAGCGTTGAAGAACCAGGACGGCTCTACGAGCAGTACTTC.

The chain combines TRBV7-2 with TRBJ1-2; 10 nucleotides agree with TRBD1. This CDR3 region has 14 residues. Trimming took 5 bases from V and 7 from J; bases not matched to a gene: 7. Germline-derived CDR1 and CDR2 are SGHTA and FQGNSA. The chain's CDR3 is CASSPPDRGLGYTF. The DNA of the CDR3 is TGTGCCAGCAGCCCGCCCGACAGGGGGCTTGGCTACACCTTC.

CDR3 in DNA: TGTGCCAGCAGCCAACCAGGGGCTGCCGGGGAGCTGTTTTTT. This sequence encodes CASSQPGAAGELFF. The chain uses TRBV28 and TRBJ2-2, with a weak D call TRBD1 (6 bases). Germline-derived CDR1 and CDR2 are MDHEN and SYDVKM. This CDR3 has 14 amino acids. Trimming took 6 bases from V and 6 from J, leaving 14 bases between them.

The chain links TRBV12-5 to TRBJ2-3, with D perhaps matching TRBD1 (6 bases). Trimming shortened V by 5 bases and J by 5 bases, and 17 bases separated the two germline ends. CDR1 and CDR2 (germline): LGHNT, FRNRAP. This CDR3 has 15 residues. This CDR3 reads CASGPGHPRVDTQYF. The CDR3 bases are TGTGCTAGTGGTCCGGGACACCCTCGAGTAGATACGCAGTATTTT.

This clone appeared a few times. J is TRBJ2-7 and V is TRBV28, with 7 bases fitting TRBD1. In germline, CDR1 is MDHEN, CDR2 SYDVKM. The length of the CDR3 is 18 residues. J gave up 5 bases and V 2 bases, and 18 bases lay outside the gene matches. The CDR3 spells CASSLVWAGGSVPHEQYF. The CDR3 coding sequence is TGTGCCAGCAGTTTAGTGTGGGCAGGGGGAAGCGTGCCCCACGAGCAGTACTTC.

The rearrangement uses TRBV6-4 and TRBJ2-3; a possible D gene is TRBD2 (5 bases). CDR1 and CDR2 (germline): MRHNA, SNTAGT. V dropped 1 base and J dropped 2 bases, with 10 bases sitting between them. The CDR3 is made up of 15 amino acids. DNA for the CDR3: TGTGCCAGCAGTGACTGGGCTAGCCCCACAGATACGCAGTATTTT. Residues: CASSDWASPTDTQYF.

The chain has TRBV11-2 and TRBJ2-7; D may match TRBD1 or TRBD2 (5 bases each). Germline V gives CDR1 SGHAT, CDR2 FQNNGV. Trimming cost V 5 bases and J 6 bases, with 17 bases left between them. The CDR3 totals 14 residues. The DNA of the CDR3 is TGTGCCAGCAGCCCTATATCAGGGAGCCCCGAGCAGTACTTC. This translates into CASSPISGSPEQYF.

This rearrangement joins TRBV13 to TRBJ2-5; weak D call: TRBD2 (6 bases). Trimming cost V 3 bases and J 5 bases, with 19 bases left between them. The CDR3 contains 16 residues. Germline-derived CDR1 and CDR2 are PRHDT and FYEKMQ (reference sequence). DNA for the CDR3: TGTGCCAGCAGCTTGTGGGGGACTGATTCCGCCGAGACCCAGTACTTC. Protein: CASSLWGTDSAETQYF.

This clone was observed a single time. The chain combines TRBV5-4 with TRBJ2-7, with 8 nucleotides matching TRBD2. There are 15 residues in the CDR3. CDR1 SGHNT and CDR2 YYREEE come from the germline V gene (reference sequence). The V gene end was trimmed by 4 bases and the J gene end by 7 bases; junction bases not matched to a gene: 13. The CDR3 spells CASSRSGGRRREQYF. In DNA, the CDR3 is TGTGCCAGCAGCCGAAGCGGGGGACGCCGGAGGGAGCAGTACTTC.

This clone was seen just once. The chain carries TRBV7-8 and TRBJ2-3; tentative D call: TRBD1 (5 bases). V dropped 4 bases and J dropped 3 bases, with 20 bases sitting between them. Germline CDR1 is SGHVS and CDR2 is FQNEAQ. The CDR3 spans 17 residues. CDR3 DNA sequence: TGTGCCAGCAGCTCAGTTGGGGCCCCTGGTTTAACAGATACGCAGTATTTT. Translating it yields CASSSVGAPGLTDTQYF. The full variable domain, in which reference TRBV7-8 and TRBJ2-3 provide the parts outside the CDR3, is GAGVSQSPRYKVAKRGQDVALRCDPISGHVSLFWYQQALGQGPEFLTYFQNEAQLDKSGLPSDRFFAERPEGSVSTLKIQRTQQEDSAVYLCASSSVGAPGLTDTQYFGPGTRLTVL.

For the CDR3, the DNA is TGTGCCAGCAGTGAAAGACAGGGGGCATCGAGAAACACCATATATTTT. Encoded protein: CASSERQGASRNTIYF. This rearrangement joins TRBV2 to TRBJ1-3, with 10 bases identical to TRBD1. The trim removed 2 bases at V and 5 bases at J, leaving 6 bases unmatched. The CDR3 loop spans 16 amino acids. Germline lookup yields CDR1 SNHLY and CDR2 FYNNEI.

The chain uses TRBV5-6 and TRBJ2-7, with TRBD1 matching 10 bases. Trimming took 3 bases from V and 1 from J; bases not matched to a gene: 7. CDR3 size: 16 residues. The germline V gene encodes CDR1 SGHDT and CDR2 YYEEEE. The CDR3 nucleotides read TGTGCCAGCAGCTCTTACGGACAGGGGGGATCCTACGAGCAGTACTTC. Amino acid sequence: CASSSYGQGGSYEQYF.

The chain combines TRBV9 with TRBJ2-1; TRBD2 matches at 15 bases. The CDR3 is 19 residues long. Germline trimming cut 4 bases from V and 5 bases from J; bases unmatched to any gene: 13. Germline V gene sequence: CDR1 SGDLS, CDR2 YYNGEE. Here the CDR3 reads CASSPLGTSGRTGNNEQFF. The CDR3 nucleotides are TGTGCCAGCAGCCCGCTAGGGACTAGCGGGAGGACCGGAAACAATGAGCAGTTCTTC.

The V gene is TRBV14, the J gene TRBJ2-3; D ambiguous. The V and J ends lost 4 bases and 6 bases respectively, with 20 bases between them. Germline loops: CDR1 SGHDN, CDR2 FVKESK. CDR3 length: 16 amino acids. The DNA of the CDR3 is TGTGCCAGCAGCCCCGACCGTCTAGATCCAACCGATACGCAGTATTTT. Translating it yields CASSPDRLDPTDTQYF.

This chain joins TRBV7-9 and TRBJ2-1; 11 nucleotides align to TRBD2. Germline loops: CDR1 SEHNR, CDR2 FQNEAQ (reference sequence). CDR3 size: 15 residues. The junction had 6 bases not matched to a gene; V was cut back by 5 bases and J by 6 bases. The CDR3 sequence is CASSRTSGSGNEQFF. CDR3 DNA sequence: TGTGCCAGCAGCCGAACTAGCGGGAGCGGCAATGAGCAGTTCTTC.

V and J are TRBV18 and TRBJ2-5; D is possibly TRBD1 or TRBD2 (5 bases each). This CDR3 contains 17 residues. Trimming cost V 2 bases and J 5 bases, with 21 bases left between them. Per the germline V gene, CDR1 is KGHSH and CDR2 is LQKENI. The CDR3 loop is CASSPARGVATEETQYF. CDR3 bases: TGTGCCAGCTCACCAGCTCGAGGGGTTGCAACCGAGGAGACCCAGTACTTC.

V usage is TRBV30 and J usage is TRBJ2-3; D ambiguous. V lost 0 bases and J lost 4, with 8 bases in between. Looked up from germline, CDR1 is GTSNPN and CDR2 is SVGIG (reference sequence). The CDR3 sequence is 13 residues long. DNA of the CDR3: TGTGCCTGGAGTGTTATCGGGCCAGATACGCAGTATTTT. Encoded protein: CAWSVIGPDTQYF.

V and J are TRBV11-2 and TRBJ1-1; 12 bases map to TRBD1. The CDR3 is 15 amino acids. Germline trimming cut 4 bases from V and 5 bases from J; bases unmatched to any gene: 5. Germline V CDR1 and CDR2: SGHAT, FQNNGV. The CDR3 DNA is TGTGCCAGCAGCTCAAGGGACAGGGGGCTTACTGAAGCTTTCTTT. Its translation is CASSSRDRGLTEAFF.